This TCR beta chain was sequenced in a study of blood T cell repertoires in COVID-19. The CDR3 length is 14 residues. Germline V gene lookup returns CDR1 SGDLS and CDR2 YYNGEE. Between the trimmed V and J ends, which lost 3 bases and 5 bases, there was a span of 14 bases. Here immunoSEQ multiplex PCR was the method, and the copy in TCRdb shows in-frame clones only, minus some. The data contain around 330,000 clones, roughly 90% of them singletons. Sequenced material: PBMCs or T cells enriched from blood (not recorded which). The chain carries TRBV9 and TRBJ1-1, with D possibly TRBD1 on 6 matching bases. The origin of this receptor is a man in his sixties who had recovered from COVID-19. CDR3 nucleotides: TGTGCCAGCAGCGCTCGGGGGGCGAGGACTGAAGCTTTCTTT. It yields the protein CASSARGARTEAFF. The full variable domain, in which reference TRBV9 and TRBJ1-1 provide the parts outside the CDR3, is DSGVTQTPKHLITATGQRVTLRCSPRSGDLSVYWYQQSLDQGLQFLIQYYNGEERAKGNILERFSAQQFPDLHSELNLSSLELGDSALYFCASSARGARTEAFFGQGTRLTVV.